These T cell receptor beta chains were read from a single sample in a study of blood T cell repertoires in COVID-19. The repertoire was sequenced with immunoSEQ multiplex PCR; TCRdb's copy has only in-frame clones and lacks some. The sample includes hundreds of thousands of clones, around 89% seen only once; the top ten take around 6.5%. Source material: peripheral blood. These receptors were obtained from a woman in her twenties or thirties with COVID-19, enrolled during active disease. The CDR3 runs from the conserved cysteine through the conserved F or W. D genes are given only for firm matches. Only part of the rows carry a size: once, few, many, or a class if the clone is expanded.

j_gene | abundance | d_gene | v_gene | CDR3aa | CDR3nt
TRBJ2-7 | NA | TRBD2 | TRBV7-2 | CASSLESGGGYEQYF | TGTGCCAGCAGCTTAGAAAGCGGGGGGGGGTACGAGCAGTACTTC
TRBJ1-6 | NA | TRBD1 | TRBV27 | CASRPQDRGLSPLHF | TGTGCCAGCAGACCTCAAGACAGGGGGCTTTCACCCCTCCACTTT
TRBJ1-5 | NA | TRBD1 | TRBV6-5 | CASSSQGSQPQHF | TGTGCCAGCAGCTCACAGGGGTCGCAGCCCCAGCATTTT
TRBJ2-6 | NA | TRBD1 | TRBV11-2 | CASSLATGPGSGANVLTF | TGTGCCAGCAGCTTAGCGACAGGGCCGGGCTCTGGGGCCAACGTCCTGACTTTC
TRBJ2-7 | NA | TRBD1 | TRBV4-2 | CASSPGTGVSEQYF | TGTGCCAGCAGCCCCGGGACAGGGGTTTCCGAGCAGTACTTC
TRBJ1-1 | NA | NA | TRBV6-6 | CASSYSGQLNTEAFF | TGTGCCAGCAGTTACTCGGGGCAACTCAACACTGAAGCTTTCTTT
TRBJ2-5 | NA | TRBD1 | TRBV6-5 | CASRTSTGIVETQYF | TGTGCCAGCAGAACATCGACAGGGATCGTGGAGACCCAGTACTTC
TRBJ2-3 | once | TRBD1 | TRBV10-3 | CAISGTGQGSTDTQYF | TGTGCCATCAGTGGTACGGGACAGGGTAGCACAGATACGCAGTATTTT
TRBJ2-1 | NA | TRBD2 | TRBV7-8 | CASSGRTSGGLSSYNEQFF | TGTGCCAGCAGCGGAAGGACTAGCGGGGGCCTGAGCTCCTACAATGAGCAGTTCTTC
TRBJ1-6 | NA | NA | TRBV2 | CASNGQAGSRSPLHF | TGTGCCAGCAATGGGCAGGCGGGCAGCAGGTCACCCCTCCACTTT
TRBJ2-1 | NA | TRBD1 | TRBV19 | CASSGQGVNEQFF | TGTGCCAGTAGTGGACAGGGCGTAAATGAGCAGTTCTTC
TRBJ1-1 | NA | TRBD1 | TRBV5-1 | CASSLGDRDFTEAFF | TGCGCCAGCAGCTTGGGGGACAGGGATTTCACTGAAGCTTTCTTT
TRBJ1-5 | few | NA | TRBV6-1 | CASSERGQPQHF | TGTGCCAGCAGTGAGCGGGGCCAGCCCCAGCATTTT
TRBJ2-7 | NA | NA | TRBV28 | CASTPGQGSYEQYF | TGTGCCAGCACCCCGGGACAAGGATCCTACGAGCAGTACTTC
TRBJ2-2 | NA | TRBD1 | TRBV5-1 | CASSFPKTGGTGELFF | TGCGCCAGCAGCTTCCCAAAAACAGGGGGCACCGGGGAGCTGTTTTTT
TRBJ2-2 | NA | NA | TRBV6-6 | CASKRTVEVQELFF | TGTGCCAGCAAACGTACGGTCGAGGTCCAGGAGCTGTTTTTT
TRBJ1-5 | NA | NA | TRBV18 | CASSPSGEDQPQHF | TGTGCCAGCTCACCTTCGGGGGAGGATCAGCCCCAGCATTTT
TRBJ2-2 | NA | TRBD1 | TRBV7-8 | CASSTHKGASNTGELFF | TGTGCCAGCAGCACCCACAAGGGGGCCTCGAACACCGGGGAGCTGTTTTTT
TRBJ1-5 | NA | NA | TRBV19 | CASKEDSLSNQPQHF | TGTGCCAGTAAGGAAGACAGCCTTAGCAATCAGCCCCAGCATTTT
TRBJ2-1 | NA | TRBD2 | TRBV4-3 | CASRGSGTSTTYNEQFF | TGCGCCAGCAGAGGTTCCGGGACTAGCACGACCTACAATGAGCAGTTCTTC
TRBJ2-1 | few | NA | TRBV14 | CASSQVWASQDNEQFF | TGTGCCAGCAGCCAAGTGTGGGCCTCCCAGGACAATGAGCAGTTCTTC
TRBJ2-3 | once | NA | TRBV5-1 | CASSLVGASTDTQYF | TGCGCCAGCAGCTTGGTTGGGGCGAGCACAGATACGCAGTATTTT
TRBJ2-7 | NA | TRBD2 | TRBV3-1/TRBV3-2 | CASSQGASGYEQYF | TGTGCCAGCAGCCAGGGCGCTAGCGGCTACGAGCAGTACTTC
TRBJ1-2 | NA | TRBD1 | TRBV6-5 | CASSYGGQGAYGYTF | TGTGCCAGCAGTTACGGGGGACAGGGTGCCTATGGCTACACCTTC
TRBJ2-3 | NA | TRBD2 | TRBV7-2 | CASSLGRGGLLDTQYF | TGTGCCAGCAGCTTAGGGCGGGGGGGCCTCTTGGATACGCAGTATTTT
TRBJ1-3 | NA | NA | TRBV9 | CASSARQAHSGNTIYF | TGTGCCAGCAGCGCCCGACAGGCTCACTCTGGAAACACCATATATTTT
TRBJ1-5 | NA | TRBD1 | TRBV7-2 | CASSLGDSTNQPQHF | TGTGCCAGCAGCCTGGGGGACAGCACCAATCAGCCCCAGCATTTT
TRBJ1-6 | few | NA | TRBV4-2 | CASSQGDTLNSPLHF | TGTGCCAGCAGCCAAGGGGACACCCTAAATTCACCCCTCCACTTT
TRBJ1-1 | NA | NA | TRBV11-2 | CASSLDLKGGGTEAFF | TGTGCCAGCAGCTTAGATTTGAAGGGTGGAGGTACTGAAGCTTTCTTT
TRBJ1-2 | NA | NA | TRBV6-1 | CASSEWGRRRGNGYTF | TGTGCCAGCAGTGAATGGGGCAGGAGGCGGGGAAACGGCTACACCTTC
TRBJ1-2 | NA | TRBD1 | TRBV4-3 | CASSVQGADYGYTF | TGCGCCAGCAGCGTACAGGGGGCGGACTATGGCTACACCTTC
TRBJ2-1 | NA | NA | TRBV10-3 | CAISTGTQPYEQFF | TGTGCCATCAGTACCGGGACTCAACCTTATGAGCAGTTCTTC
TRBJ1-5 | NA | NA | TRBV29-1 | CSVAQHSNQPQHF | TGCAGCGTTGCCCAACATAGCAATCAGCCCCAGCATTTT
TRBJ1-5 | NA | NA | TRBV18 | CASSPGQSNQPQHF | TGTGCCAGCTCACCAGGGCAAAGCAATCAGCCCCAGCATTTT
TRBJ1-1 | NA | NA | TRBV4-1 | CASSVRGPNTEAFF | TGCGCCAGCAGCGTCCGAGGCCCGAACACTGAAGCTTTCTTT
TRBJ1-2 | NA | TRBD1 | TRBV23-1 | CAHPPRQGSF | TGCGCCCACCCCCCCCGACAGGGTTCCTTC
TRBJ2-5 | NA | NA | TRBV7-9 | CASSYRETQYF | TGTGCCAGCAGCTATCGAGAGACCCAGTACTTC
TRBJ2-1 | NA | NA | TRBV3-1/TRBV3-2 | CASSPRAGSSYNEQFF | TGTGCCAGCAGCCCCCGGGCCGGGAGCTCCTACAATGAGCAGTTCTTC
TRBJ1-1 | NA | NA | TRBV15 | CATSRGRDPFF | TGTGCCACCAGCAGGGGCAGGGATCCCTTCTTT
TRBJ2-7 | NA | NA | TRBV3-1/TRBV3-2 | CASSQDLRGLTSYEQYF | TGTGCCAGCAGCCAAGATTTGCGGGGCCTAACCTCCTACGAGCAGTACTTC
TRBJ2-3 | once | NA | TRBV5-4 | CASSLLTDTQYF | TGTGCCAGCAGCTTGCTAACAGATACGCAGTATTTT
TRBJ1-2 | NA | TRBD1 | TRBV18 | CASSPRTGGFLNYGYTF | TGTGCCAGCTCACCACGGACAGGGGGCTTCCTTAACTATGGCTACACCTTC
TRBJ1-4 | once | TRBD1 | TRBV10-2 | CASSPGQGPNEKLFF | TGCGCCAGCAGCCCTGGACAGGGGCCTAATGAAAAACTGTTTTTT
TRBJ1-4 | NA | NA | TRBV3-1/TRBV3-2 | CASSQNVRALGEKLFF | TGTGCCAGCAGCCAAAACGTGAGGGCATTGGGTGAAAAACTGTTTTTT
TRBJ2-5 | NA | TRBD2 | TRBV6-2/TRBV6-3 | CASSYHLLETSGSRETQYF | TGTGCCAGCAGTTACCATTTATTAGAGACTAGCGGGAGTAGGGAGACCCAGTACTTC
TRBJ2-7 | NA | TRBD1 | TRBV7-9 | CAIGTASYEQYF | TGTGCCATCGGGACAGCTTCCTACGAGCAGTACTTC
TRBJ2-7 | NA | NA | TRBV12-3/TRBV12-4 | CASSPSYEQYF | TGTGCCAGCAGTCCTTCCTACGAGCAGTACTTC
TRBJ2-3 | NA | NA | TRBV6-1 | CASSERAGWTDTQYF | TGTGCCAGCAGTGAAAGGGCGGGGTGGACAGATACGCAGTATTTT
TRBJ2-7 | once | TRBD2 | TRBV27 | CASSLWSSGGVYEQYF | TGTGCCAGCAGTTTATGGTCTAGCGGGGGGGTTTACGAGCAGTACTTC
TRBJ2-1 | NA | TRBD2 | TRBV12-5 | CASGLELYSGSLEQFF | TGTGCTAGTGGTTTGGAACTCTACAGCGGGAGTCTTGAGCAGTTCTTC
TRBJ2-1 | NA | NA | TRBV6-6 | CASSLTSNNEQFF | TGTGCCAGCAGCCTTACTAGTAACAATGAGCAGTTCTTC
TRBJ2-5 | NA | TRBD2 | TRBV7-2 | CASSLRGGPGETQYF | TGTGCCAGCAGCTTGCGGGGGGGCCCAGGGGAGACCCAGTACTTC
TRBJ1-1 | NA | NA | TRBV18 | CASSPAGVNTEAFF | TGTGCCAGCTCACCAGCAGGGGTGAACACTGAAGCTTTCTTT
TRBJ2-5 | NA | NA | TRBV7-2 | CASSLSVQETQYF | TGTGCCAGCAGCTTATCAGTTCAAGAGACCCAGTACTTC
TRBJ1-5 | NA | NA | TRBV7-8 | CASSLDRGNQPQHF | TGTGCCAGCAGCTTAGACAGGGGCAATCAGCCCCAGCATTTT